This T cell receptor (beta chain) emerged from a study of T-cell memory formation after mild COVID-19. Whole-study findings and limits: Cross-reactive memory seemingly joined, as some responding clones were found in pre-infection memory.

This clonotype was detected a few times. Its target is unknown. Each CDR3 protein gets one entry after TCRdb re-called the 5' RACE reads with MiXCR. The sample has a few hundred thousand distinct CDR3 sequences; roughly a fifth are singletons. CDR3 length equals 13 residues. V dropped 0 bases and J dropped 9 bases, with 9 bases sitting between them. Germline loops: CDR1 LGHNA, CDR2 YNFKEQ. The chain has TRBV4-2 and TRBJ1-5; D not certain. This receptor was obtained from a young man who had mild COVID-19 (a few samples of this study predate the infection). Cell type and time point are not known. Sequenced sample: PBMCs or a T cell subset sorted from them (not recorded which). The CDR3 sequence: CASSQDWATPQHF. In nucleotides, the CDR3 is TGTGCCAGCAGCCAAGATTGGGCAACGCCCCAGCATTTT.